The 5 T cell receptor beta chains below come from one sample, sequenced in a study of shared clonotypes between healthy human individuals. Repertoires were generated with immunoSEQ multiplex PCR, while TCRdb's copy carries only in-frame clones and drops some. This table has some 2,000,000 clones, approximately 95% appearing once. The naive CD8 subset, CD45RO-negative cells positively selected for CCR7, excluded terminally differentiated effector memory CD45RA+ cells. Material for sequencing was naive CD8+ T cells sorted from blood. Receptors were obtained from a man aged 18 to 30 in good health.

This chain uses TRBV2 with TRBJ2-7; 7 bases are shared with TRBD1. Looked up from germline, CDR1 is SNHLY and CDR2 is FYNNEI. The ends lost 8 bases at V and 0 bases at J; junction bases unmatched: 4. This CDR3 contains 13 residues. The CDR3: CASWGTDSYEQYF. The CDR3 coding sequence is TGTGCCAGCTGGGGGACAGACTCCTACGAGCAGTACTTC.

The chain combines TRBV13 with TRBJ1-2; maybe TRBD1 (5 bases). Trimming cost V 5 bases and J 3 bases, with 16 bases left between them. The germline CDR1 and CDR2 sequences are PRHDT and FYEKMQ (reference sequence). This CDR3 region has 15 residues. The CDR3 nucleotides are TGTGCCAGCAGCCCCCCCAGGGACCATCACTATGGCTACACCTTC. Translation: CASSPPRDHHYGYTF. The complete variable domain, with remaining parts taken from reference TRBV13 and TRBJ1-2, reads AAGVIQSPRHLIKEKRETATLKCYPIPRHDTVYWYQQGPGQDPQFLISFYEKMQSDKGSIPDRFSAQQFSDYHSELNMSSLELGDSALYFCASSPPRDHHYGYTFGSGTRLTVV.

This clone appeared a single time. The same CDR3 arises from other DNA sequences in this sample as well. DNA for the CDR3: TGTGCCAGCAGTTACTCTTCTTACAATGAGCAGTTCTTC. This gives the protein CASSYSSYNEQFF. This chain uses TRBV6-5 with TRBJ2-1; no clear D. Germline-derived CDR1 and CDR2 are MNHEY and SVGAGI. The length of the CDR3 is 13 residues. Trimming removed 0 bases from V and 4 bases from J, with 4 bases in between.

The gene calls are TRBV28 and TRBJ1-3; D is undetermined. V dropped 5 bases and J dropped 0 bases, with 17 bases sitting between them. The CDR3 has 17 amino acids. Germline CDR1 and CDR2: MDHEN and SYDVKM. CDR3 loop: CASSPLEEAYSGNTIYF. In nucleotides, the CDR3 is TGTGCCAGCAGTCCCCTTGAAGAGGCCTACTCTGGAAACACCATATATTTT.

The rearrangement uses TRBV10-3 and TRBJ2-7; the D is unclear. The CDR3 is 13 amino acids. The germline CDR1 and CDR2 sequences are ENHRY and SYGVKD. The V end was cut by 1 base, the J end by 7 bases, with 11 bases between. The CDR3 is CAISELWDGEQYF. The DNA for the CDR3 is TGTGCCATCAGTGAGTTGTGGGATGGTGAGCAGTACTTC.